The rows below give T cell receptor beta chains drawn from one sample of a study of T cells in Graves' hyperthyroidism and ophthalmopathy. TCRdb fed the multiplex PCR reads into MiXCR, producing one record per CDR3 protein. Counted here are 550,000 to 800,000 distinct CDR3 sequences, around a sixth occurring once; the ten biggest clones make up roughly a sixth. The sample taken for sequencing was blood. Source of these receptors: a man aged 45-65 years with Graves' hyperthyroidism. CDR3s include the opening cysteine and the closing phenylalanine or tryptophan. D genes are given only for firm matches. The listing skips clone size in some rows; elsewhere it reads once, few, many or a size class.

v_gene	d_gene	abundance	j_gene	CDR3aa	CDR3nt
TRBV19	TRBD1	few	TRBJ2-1	CASSTRQGIYNEQFF	TGTGCCAGTAGTACTAGACAGGGGATCTACAATGAGCAGTTCTTC
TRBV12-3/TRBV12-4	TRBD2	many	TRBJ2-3	CASRLTGLAGDTQYF	TGTGCCAGCAGGCTTACAGGACTAGCAGGGGATACGCAGTATTTT
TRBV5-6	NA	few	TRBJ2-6	CASSLDYPGANVLTF	TGTGCCAGCAGCTTGGACTACCCTGGGGCCAACGTCCTGACTTTC
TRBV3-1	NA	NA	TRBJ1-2	CASSPPGAYGYTF	TGTGCCAGCAGCCCGCCCGGGGCCTATGGCTACACCTTC
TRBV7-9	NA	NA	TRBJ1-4	CASTEKGIGEEKLFF	TGTGCCAGCACCGAGAAGGGTATTGGGGAAGAAAAACTGTTTTTT
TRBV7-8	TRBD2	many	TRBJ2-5	CASSEGLAGDLWIQETQYF	TGTGCCAGCAGCGAGGGACTAGCGGGAGACTTGTGGATCCAAGAGACCCAGTACTTC
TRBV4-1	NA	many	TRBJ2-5	CASSRPGLTLGGETQYF	TGCGCCAGCAGCCGACCGGGACTCACGCTTGGAGGGGAGACCCAGTACTTC
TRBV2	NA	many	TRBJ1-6	CASIGTGSYNSPLHF	TGTGCCAGCATCGGGACGGGGTCCTATAATTCACCCCTCCACTTT
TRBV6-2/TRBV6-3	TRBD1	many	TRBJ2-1	CASITVPGQSSYNEQFF	TGTGCCAGCATCACAGTGCCGGGACAGAGCTCCTACAATGAGCAGTTCTTC
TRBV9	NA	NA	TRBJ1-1	CASSPQTQRNTEAFF	TGTGCCAGCAGCCCTCAAACCCAGAGAAACACTGAAGCTTTCTTT
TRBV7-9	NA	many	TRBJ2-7	CASSLPGVLSYEQYF	TGTGCCAGCAGCTTGCCCGGGGTCCTCTCCTACGAGCAGTACTTC
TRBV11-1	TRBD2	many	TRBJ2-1	CASSLGPSGMYEQFF	TGTGCCAGCAGCTTAGGGCCTAGCGGGATGTATGAGCAGTTCTTC
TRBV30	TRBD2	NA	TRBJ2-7	CAHRPRELNHEQYF	TGTGCTCACAGGCCGCGGGAGCTTAACCACGAGCAGTACTTC
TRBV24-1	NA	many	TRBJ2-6	CATSDPKHTGANVLTF	TGTGCCACCAGTGATCCAAAACACACTGGGGCCAACGTCCTGACTTTC
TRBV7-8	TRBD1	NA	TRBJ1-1	CASSKAQGARDEAFF	TGTGCCAGCAGCAAAGCACAGGGGGCGCGGGATGAAGCTTTCTTT
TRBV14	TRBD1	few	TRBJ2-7	CASSQAGTGLNEQYF	TGTGCCAGCAGCCAAGCCGGGACAGGGCTCAACGAGCAGTACTTC
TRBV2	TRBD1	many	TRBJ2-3	CASSYRDRNTDTQYF	TGTGCCAGCAGTTACCGGGACAGAAACACAGATACGCAGTATTTT
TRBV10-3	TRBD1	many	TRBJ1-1	CAISDRGQGAAEAFF	TGTGCCATCAGTGATCGCGGGCAGGGGGCGGCTGAAGCTTTCTTT
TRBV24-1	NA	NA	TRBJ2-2	CATSGTERSAGELFF	TGTGCCACCAGTGGGACAGAGAGGTCTGCCGGGGAGCTGTTTTTT
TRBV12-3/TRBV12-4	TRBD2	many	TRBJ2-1	CASSSSSGRAYNEQFF	TGTGCCAGCAGTTCCTCTAGCGGGAGGGCCTACAATGAGCAGTTCTTC
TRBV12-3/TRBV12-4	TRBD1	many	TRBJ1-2	CASSTTGPRANYGYTF	TGTGCCAGCAGCACGACAGGGCCCCGAGCTAACTATGGCTACACCTTC
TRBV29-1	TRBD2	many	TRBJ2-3	CSAISGGTDTQYF	TGCAGCGCAATAAGCGGGGGCACAGATACGCAGTATTTT
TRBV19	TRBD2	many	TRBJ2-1	CASSIVAGEYNEQFF	TGTGCCAGTAGTATTGTAGCGGGAGAGTACAATGAGCAGTTCTTC
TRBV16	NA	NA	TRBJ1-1	CASSQLGATEAFF	TGTGCCAGCAGCCAATTAGGGGCCACTGAAGCTTTCTTT
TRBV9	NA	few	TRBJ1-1	CASSKDSFTEAFF	TGTGCCAGCAGCAAAGACAGCTTCACTGAAGCTTTCTTT
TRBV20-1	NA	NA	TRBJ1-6	CSASPQGAGSPLHF	TGCAGTGCTAGTCCGCAGGGTGCGGGATCACCCCTCCACTTT